This TCR beta chain was sequenced for a study of vaccination effects on CD4 cells after COVID-19 (dated 2022 in TCRdb). About the full investigation: The ViraFEST assay stimulated PBMC with viral peptide pools and then used TCR sequencing to identify antigen-specific CD4+ T cell clonotypes by expansion. Participants received two doses of either the BNT162b2 or the mRNA-1273 mRNA SARS-CoV-2 vaccine. Approximately 2 million PBMC per well were cultured with around 10 ug/ml peptides in IMDM containing roughly 5% human AB serum, around 9.7 IU/ml IL-2 and gentamicin. SARS-CoV-2 spike-specific CD4+ TCR repertoires were compared before and after mRNA vaccination in COVID-19 convalescent patients and in infection-naive vaccine recipients. A total of 10 COVID-19 convalescent patients and a few SARS-CoV-2-naive healthy vaccine recipients were included in the full study. Cultures from other donors in the study were sequenced using the Oncomine TCR Beta short-read assay on an Illumina iSeq 100. Overall study results and their limits: Clones induced by infection and clones induced by vaccination both contracted markedly at late timepoints after vaccination, which fits with T cell responses waning over time. In healthy vaccine recipients, vaccine-induced clones were almost all SARS-CoV-2 mono-reactive, with only 1 of 255 being cross-reactive with common cold coronaviruses. Limitations of the study were the small number of convalescent patients and the absence of early post-infection timepoints.

Receptors were amplified or captured by the immunoSEQ multiplex PCR assay. DNA from the cultured and isolated CD4+ T cells underwent TCR beta CDR3 sequencing. In the original analysis: Non-productive TCR sequences were removed, reads were trimmed to the CDR3 region, and CDR3s of at least 7 amino acids were retained. The MANAFEST web app was used to identify antigen-specific clonotypes by comparing expansion in peptide wells with expansion in reference cultures. Positive clones required FDR<0.05 expansion versus reference and all other wells, odds ratio above 5, and frequency above 0.1% in two replicate wells. A clonotype was defined as cross-reactive if the clonotype was significantly expanded both in SARS-CoV-2 spike wells and in at least one common cold coronavirus spike condition. CDR3 similarity was assessed by Levenshtein distance with the stringdist R package, and unrooted trees were built with ape in R 3.6.1. The table comes from immuneACCESS by way of TCRdb, which keeps in-frame sequences with V and J called. Part of the clones is missing from these tables; in studies checked, under half for an unresolved V gene and the rest for unknown reasons. Clone size and the V and J calls come from that table; the DNA yielded D and trimming. The sample includes 65,000 to 80,000 clones, with approximately 71% observed a single time. Roughly 2% of the sample rests with the top ten.

Trimming costs V 8 bases and J 3 bases, and their ends lie 12 bases apart. The CDR3 numbers 13 residues from cysteine through phenylalanine. Just the 39-base CDR3 DNA is kept, in frame starting at base 1. The germline V gene provides CDR1 MNHEY and CDR2 SVGAGI. With regard to this clone: What this receptor recognizes is not known. No base quality information exists; no much larger clone differs at one position.

After around ten days of culture, CD4+ T cells were isolated with the EasySep CD4+ T cell isolation kit. The absence of prior SARS-CoV-2 infection in healthy vaccine recipients was confirmed by negative nucleocapsid antibodies before and after vaccination. On days 3 and 7, half of the culture medium was replaced with fresh IL-2-containing medium. Unless noted otherwise, every peptide stimulation condition was grown in triplicate wells. Using Ficoll-Paque Plus gradient centrifugation, PBMC were separated from whole blood and then either used fresh or cryopreserved at -140C. Genomic DNA was extracted from cultured CD4+ T cells with the QIAamp micro DNA kit.

The starting material was CD4+ T cells from PBMCs cultured without peptide, obtained before COVID-19 vaccination. This sequence uses TRBV6-5 and TRBJ2-3, and perhaps TRBD1 as D gene, on 6 matching bases. This clonotype was sampled from a human donor who received a COVID-19 vaccine. The nucleotides are TGTGCCAGCCGCGGAACAGGGACAGATACGCAGTATTTT. It is translated as CASRGTGTDTQYF.